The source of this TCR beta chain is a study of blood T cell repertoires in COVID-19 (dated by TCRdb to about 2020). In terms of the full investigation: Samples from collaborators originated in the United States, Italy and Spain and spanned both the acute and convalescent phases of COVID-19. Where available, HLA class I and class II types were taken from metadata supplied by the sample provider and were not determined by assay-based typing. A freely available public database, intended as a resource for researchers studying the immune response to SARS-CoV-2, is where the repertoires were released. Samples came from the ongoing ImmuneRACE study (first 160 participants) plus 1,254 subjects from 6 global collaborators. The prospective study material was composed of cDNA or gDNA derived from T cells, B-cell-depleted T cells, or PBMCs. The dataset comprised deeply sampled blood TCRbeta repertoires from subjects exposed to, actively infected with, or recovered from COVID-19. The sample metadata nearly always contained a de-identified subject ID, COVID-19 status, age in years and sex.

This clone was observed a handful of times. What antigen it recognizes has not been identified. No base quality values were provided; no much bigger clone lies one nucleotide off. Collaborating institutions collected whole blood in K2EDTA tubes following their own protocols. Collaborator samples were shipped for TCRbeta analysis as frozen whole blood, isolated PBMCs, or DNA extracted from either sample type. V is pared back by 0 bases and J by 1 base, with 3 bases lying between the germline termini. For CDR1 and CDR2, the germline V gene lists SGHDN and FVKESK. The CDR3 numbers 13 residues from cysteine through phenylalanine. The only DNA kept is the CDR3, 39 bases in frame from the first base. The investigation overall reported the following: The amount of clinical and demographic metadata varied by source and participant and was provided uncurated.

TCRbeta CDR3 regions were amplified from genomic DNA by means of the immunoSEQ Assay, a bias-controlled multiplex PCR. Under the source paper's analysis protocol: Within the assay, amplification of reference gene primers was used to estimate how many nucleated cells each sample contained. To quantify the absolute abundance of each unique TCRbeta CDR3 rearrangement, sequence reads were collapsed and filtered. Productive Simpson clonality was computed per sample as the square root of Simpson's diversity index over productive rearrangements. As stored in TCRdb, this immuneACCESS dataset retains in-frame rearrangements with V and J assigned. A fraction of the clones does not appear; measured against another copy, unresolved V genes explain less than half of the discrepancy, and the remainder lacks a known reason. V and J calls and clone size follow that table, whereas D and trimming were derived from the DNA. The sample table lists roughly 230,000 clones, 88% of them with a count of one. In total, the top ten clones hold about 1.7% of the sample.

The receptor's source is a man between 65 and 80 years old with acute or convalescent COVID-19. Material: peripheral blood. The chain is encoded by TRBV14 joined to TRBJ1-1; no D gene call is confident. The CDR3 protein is CASSQDRNTEAFF. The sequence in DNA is TGTGCCAGCAGCCAAGACAGGAACACTGAAGCTTTCTTT.